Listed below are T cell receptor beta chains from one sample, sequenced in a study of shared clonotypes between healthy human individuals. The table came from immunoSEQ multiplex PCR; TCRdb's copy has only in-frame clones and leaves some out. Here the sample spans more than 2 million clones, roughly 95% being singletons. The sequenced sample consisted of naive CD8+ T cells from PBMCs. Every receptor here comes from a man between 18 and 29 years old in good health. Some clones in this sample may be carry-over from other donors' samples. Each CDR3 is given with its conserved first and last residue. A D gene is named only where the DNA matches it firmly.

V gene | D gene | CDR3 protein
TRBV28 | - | CASSFLGQGEQFF
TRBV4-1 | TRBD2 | CASSPGLGYEQYF
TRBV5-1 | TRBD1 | CASKSSGQGPGGEQYF
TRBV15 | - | CATSRSGSVHYEQFF
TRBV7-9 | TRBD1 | CASSLRGLGTGSYEQYF
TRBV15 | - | CATSIYRGPYEQYF
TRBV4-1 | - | CASSQAISPLSIYEQYF
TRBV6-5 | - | CASSYGGQETQYF
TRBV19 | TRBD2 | CASSIRTSGTDEQYF
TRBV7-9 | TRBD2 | CASSLGASGTYEQYF